A selection of T cell receptor beta chains follows, all from one sample in a study of blood T cell repertoires in COVID-19. Profiling relied on immunoSEQ multiplex PCR, and the TCRdb table lists in-frame clones only, not all of them. The data contain roughly 300,000 clones, 85% of them singletons. Sequencing input: peripheral blood. The receptors come from a human donor in a cohort sampled during active COVID-19. Each CDR3 is given with its conserved first and last residue. The D gene is left open where the match is weak. Clone size is given for some rows only: seen once, a few or many times, or a class if the clone is expanded.

j_gene	d_gene	v_gene	abundance	CDR3nt	CDR3aa
TRBJ2-7	TRBD2	TRBV18	NA	TGTGCCAGCTCACCAGTACTAGCGAACCACGAGCAGTACTTC	CASSPVLANHEQYF
TRBJ2-2	TRBD1	TRBV11-2	NA	TGTGCCAGCACCAGGACAGGGAGGAGGACCGGGGAGCTGTTTTTT	CASTRTGRRTGELFF
TRBJ1-1	NA	TRBV12-3/TRBV12-4	NA	TGTGCCAGCAGTCCCCGGGGAAGGGAAGCTTTCTTT	CASSPRGREAFF
TRBJ2-3	TRBD2	TRBV28	NA	TGTGCCAGCAGTTTCGAAGCGGGAGACACAGATACGCAGTATTTT	CASSFEAGDTDTQYF
TRBJ1-4	NA	TRBV30	NA	TGTGCCTGGAGATTACAGGGTTATGAAAAACTGTTTTTT	CAWRLQGYEKLFF
TRBJ2-1	TRBD1	TRBV9	NA	TGTGCCAGCAGCGTACTGGCGACAGGGCGGTTGGCGTACAATGAGCAGTTCTTC	CASSVLATGRLAYNEQFF
TRBJ2-1	TRBD2	TRBV12-5	NA	TGTGCTAGTGGTTTGGTTTGGAGGAAGTCGGTAGTGTCGGGGGGCTCCTACAATGAGCAGTTCTTC	CASGLVWRKSVVSGGSYNEQFF
TRBJ1-6	NA	TRBV9	NA	TGTGCCAGCACGAGAGGACATGCAGCCTATAATTCACCCCTCCACTTT	CASTRGHAAYNSPLHF
TRBJ1-4	NA	TRBV4-1	NA	TGCGCCAGCAGCCGAGGTCGACAGGACGCAGCATCGGCTAATGAAAAACTGTTTTTT	CASSRGRQDAASANEKLFF
TRBJ1-1	TRBD1	TRBV5-6	NA	TGTGCCAGCAGCTTGGGACAGGGGGCCGTGAGGGGCACTGAAGCTTTCTTT	CASSLGQGAVRGTEAFF
TRBJ1-6	NA	TRBV7-2	NA	TGTGCCAGCGGGACACAGGTCACACCAAATTCACCCCTCCACTTT	CASGTQVTPNSPLHF
TRBJ2-6	NA	TRBV7-9	NA	TGTGCCAGCAGCCTTGGACAGCCTGGGGCCAACGTCCTGACTTTC	CASSLGQPGANVLTF
TRBJ1-4	NA	TRBV6-5	NA	TGTGCCAGCAGTTACTCGGGGGGAACTAATGAAAAACTGTTTTTT	CASSYSGGTNEKLFF
TRBJ1-5	NA	TRBV15	NA	TGTGCCACCAGCCCACAGCTAAATCAGCCCCAGCATTTT	CATSPQLNQPQHF
TRBJ2-7	NA	TRBV10-2	few	TGCGCCAGCGCCGGAGGTTACGAGCAGTACTTC	CASAGGYEQYF
TRBJ2-1	NA	TRBV5-1	once	TGCGCCAGCAGCTTGGCACAGGGGAGGAATGAGCAGTTCTTC	CASSLAQGRNEQFF
TRBJ2-2	NA	TRBV4-1	NA	TGCGCCAGCGCCAATCTTCGAGGAGCCGGGGAGCTGTTTTTT	CASANLRGAGELFF
TRBJ2-1	NA	TRBV11-2	NA	TGTGCCAGCAGCTTAGATCGGAATGAGCAGTTCTTC	CASSLDRNEQFF
TRBJ1-2	NA	TRBV12-5	NA	TGTGCTAGTGGTTTGGTACCCCCGGGACTAAGCTACACCTTC	CASGLVPPGLSYTF
TRBJ2-1	NA	TRBV27	once	TGTGCCAGCAGTTGGACAGCAGACAATGAGCAGTTCTTC	CASSWTADNEQFF
TRBJ2-1	TRBD1	TRBV3-1/TRBV3-2	NA	TGTGCCAGCAGCCGGACAGGGCCCACCGCTTACAATGAGCAGTTCTTC	CASSRTGPTAYNEQFF
TRBJ2-1	TRBD1	TRBV7-2	NA	TGTGCCAGCAGTCAACAGGGGTCCCCCTACAATGAGCAGTTCTTC	CASSQQGSPYNEQFF
TRBJ2-7	NA	TRBV19	NA	TGTGCCAGTAGTTTCGGGGGATCGGACATCTACGAGCAGTACTTC	CASSFGGSDIYEQYF
TRBJ1-1	TRBD1	TRBV27	NA	TGTGCCAGCATCATACAGGGGGATGCCTTGGGCAACTCTGAAGCTTTCTTT	CASIIQGDALGNSEAFF
TRBJ1-2	NA	TRBV29-1	NA	TGCAGCGCCGGACAGCTCTATGGCTACACCTTC	CSAGQLYGYTF
TRBJ2-7	TRBD2	TRBV3-1/TRBV3-2	NA	TGTGCCAGCAGCCTGCGACTAGCGGGGGGGCCCTACGAGCAGTACTTC	CASSLRLAGGPYEQYF
TRBJ1-5	TRBD1	TRBV4-3	NA	TGCGCCAGCAGCCAGGAGACAGGGAGCGATGGCAATCAGCCCCAGCATTTT	CASSQETGSDGNQPQHF
TRBJ2-7	NA	TRBV27	NA	TGTGCCAGCAGTCCGAGAGGGGGAGGGGAACGAGGGTACTTC	CASSPRGGGERGYF
TRBJ2-5	NA	TRBV6-6	NA	TGTGCCAGCAGTTACTCCGACTGGTACCAAGAGACCCAGTACTTC	CASSYSDWYQETQYF
TRBJ2-3	TRBD2	TRBV28	many	TGTGCCAGCGGACGAAGCGGGAGGGTGAGCACAGATACGCAGTATTTT	CASGRSGRVSTDTQYF
TRBJ1-5	NA	TRBV7-9	NA	TGTGCCAGCAGCTCCTCCGGACTTCAGCCCCAGCATTTT	CASSSSGLQPQHF
TRBJ1-3	TRBD1	TRBV28	NA	TGTGCCAGCAGTTTGGGACAGGGGGGCAACACCATATATTTT	CASSLGQGGNTIYF
TRBJ2-3	TRBD2	TRBV2	NA	TGTGCCAGCAGTGGGGCGGGGACTATTAGCACAGATACGCAGTATTTT	CASSGAGTISTDTQYF
TRBJ2-7	TRBD2	TRBV9	NA	TGTGCCAGCAGCGTAGGGACTAGCGACTACTACGAGCAGTACTTC	CASSVGTSDYYEQYF
TRBJ2-2	TRBD2	TRBV11-2	NA	TGTGCCAGCAGCCCGGGACTAGCGAGCACCGGGGAGCTGTTTTTT	CASSPGLASTGELFF
TRBJ2-5	TRBD2	TRBV5-6	NA	TGTGCCAGCAGCTTTGGGACTAGGGGGGAGACCCAGTACTTC	CASSFGTRGETQYF
TRBJ2-5	TRBD2	TRBV4-2	once	TGTGCCAGCAGCCAAGGGGTAGCGGGATTCCGAAAAGAGACCCAGTACTTC	CASSQGVAGFRKETQYF
TRBJ1-1	NA	TRBV5-4	once	TGTGCCAGCAGTTACCAGGGCTCTGAAGCTTTCTTT	CASSYQGSEAFF
TRBJ1-1	NA	TRBV20-1	NA	TGCAGTGCCCGCAGGAACACTGAAGCTTTCTTT	CSARRNTEAFF
TRBJ2-3	TRBD2	TRBV19	NA	TGTGCCAGTAGTACGGCGGGAGGACGGGGTACGCAGTATTTT	CASSTAGGRGTQYF
TRBJ1-6	NA	TRBV14	NA	TGTGCCAGCAGCCAAGATTCTCAGATACCCTCACCCCTCCACTTT	CASSQDSQIPSPLHF
TRBJ2-1	TRBD2	TRBV10-3	NA	TGTGCCATCAGGGAGACTAGCGGGCGCAATGAGCAGTTCTTC	CAIRETSGRNEQFF
TRBJ1-2	TRBD1	TRBV9	few	TGTGCCAGCAGCGTAGCTCGGACAGGGGACGACTATGGCTACACCTTC	CASSVARTGDDYGYTF
TRBJ1-3	NA	TRBV15	NA	TGTGCCACCAGCAGAGCGGGGACTGGAAACACCATATATTTT	CATSRAGTGNTIYF
TRBJ1-1	TRBD1	TRBV10-2	NA	TGCGCCAGCAGTGAGTCTCACCCTGACAGGGATGGAGCTTTCTTT	CASSESHPDRDGAFF
TRBJ1-1	NA	TRBV21-1	NA	TGTGCCAGCAGCGACCCAAGGGGGCGGGCCACTGAAGCTTTCTTT	CASSDPRGRATEAFF
TRBJ2-3	NA	TRBV6-2/TRBV6-3	NA	TGTGCCAGCAGTTTGGCGGGCGGGGCTAGCACAGATACGCAGTATTTT	CASSLAGGASTDTQYF
TRBJ2-3	NA	TRBV28	NA	TGTGCCAGCAGTTCCCCCATAGCCGGAGGTAGAACAGATACGCAGTATTTT	CASSSPIAGGRTDTQYF
TRBJ1-1	TRBD1	TRBV5-1	NA	TGCGCCAGCACCCAGGGGGGCAGTAATACTGAAGCTTTCTTT	CASTQGGSNTEAFF
TRBJ1-1	TRBD1	TRBV3-1/TRBV3-2	NA	TGTGCCAGCAGCCGATTCCGGGACAGGGGCACTGAAGCTTTCTTT	CASSRFRDRGTEAFF
TRBJ1-5	NA	TRBV19	NA	TGTGCCAGTAGTCCCCCGGACAGAAGCAATCAGCCCCAGCATTTT	CASSPPDRSNQPQHF
TRBJ1-2	NA	TRBV5-5	NA	TGTGCCAGCAGCTTGTTCGAGCAGGGCTTCTATGGCTACACCTTC	CASSLFEQGFYGYTF